These T cell receptor beta chains were read from a single sample in a study of shared T cell receptors in the human thymus. TCRdb keeps only in-frame clones here, not all; method: immunoSEQ multiplex PCR. In the table there are hundreds of thousands of clones, approximately 90% of which are singletons. This same sample was also taken into another study, of human thymus T cells.

The sequencing sample was made of thymocytes. The origin of the receptors is a boy less than two years old with a congenital heart defect. Both conserved end residues are part of each CDR3. Fields, in order: V gene, J gene, clone size, D gene, CDR3 protein, CDR3 DNA. A D gene is named only where the DNA matches it firmly. Part of the rows lack a size; the others show once, few, many or a class for expanded clones.

TRBV29-1,TRBJ2-3,NA,NA,CSVEDGGYRGTDTQYF,TGCAGCGTTGAAGATGGGGGGTATCGGGGCACAGATACGCAGTATTTT
TRBV19,TRBJ2-7,NA,NA,CASSPGTQTYEQYF,TGTGCCAGCTCACCCGGGACACAAACCTACGAGCAGTACTTC
TRBV30,TRBJ2-1,NA,TRBD2,CASEGTSDHNEQFF,TGTGCTTCGGAAGGGACTAGCGACCACAATGAGCAGTTCTTC
TRBV20-1,TRBJ2-7,NA,NA,CSAHYRIEQYF,TGCAGTGCTCATTACAGGATCGAGCAGTACTTC
TRBV7-8,TRBJ2-7,NA,NA,CASSSHWSGKEYEQYF,TGTGCCAGCAGCTCGCATTGGTCAGGGAAGGAATACGAGCAGTACTTC
TRBV5-6,TRBJ2-5,NA,NA,CASSHRVGQETQYF,TGTGCCAGCAGCCACAGGGTTGGCCAAGAGACCCAGTACTTC
TRBV29-1,TRBJ2-7,NA,NA,CSVNNREFDEQYF,TGCAGCGTCAATAATCGGGAGTTCGACGAGCAGTACTTC
TRBV9,TRBJ1-3,NA,NA,CASSVRGPDGGNTIYF,TGTGCCAGCAGCGTCAGAGGCCCAGACGGTGGAAACACCATATATTTT
TRBV7-8,TRBJ2-7,few,TRBD2,CASSGLRAGGPSYEQYF,TGTGCCAGCAGCGGCCTGAGAGCGGGAGGGCCCTCCTACGAGCAGTACTTC
TRBV20-1,TRBJ1-2,NA,NA,CSARSISGYTF,TGCAGTGCTAGATCCATCAGTGGCTACACCTTC
TRBV7-2,TRBJ1-2,NA,NA,CASSLDVGGYGYTF,TGTGCCAGCAGCTTAGATGTAGGGGGCTATGGCTACACCTTC
TRBV5-1,TRBJ2-5,NA,NA,CASSLEGGTRETQYF,TGCGCCAGCAGCTTGGAGGGGGGGACGAGGGAGACCCAGTACTTC
TRBV4-2,TRBJ2-5,NA,NA,CASSTGETQYF,TGTGCCAGCTCCACGGGAGAGACCCAGTACTTC
TRBV6-5,TRBJ1-6,NA,NA,CASTAGGSDSPLHF,TGTGCCAGCACCGCGGGCGGCTCGGATTCACCCCTCCACTTT
TRBV4-3,TRBJ2-7,NA,NA,CASSQEAHTDRYYEQYF,TGCGCCAGCAGCCAAGAGGCCCATACCGACAGATACTACGAGCAGTACTTC
TRBV9,TRBJ2-2,NA,NA,CASSVFLGGLNTGELFF,TGTGCCAGCAGCGTCTTTCTCGGGGGTCTTAACACCGGGGAGCTGTTTTTT
TRBV19,TRBJ1-1,NA,TRBD1,CASRQGQNTEAFF,TGTGCCAGTCGACAGGGCCAGAACACTGAAGCTTTCTTT
TRBV7-6,TRBJ2-1,NA,TRBD2,CASSLGSGRYNEQFF,TGTGCCAGCAGCTTAGGTAGCGGGCGCTACAATGAGCAGTTCTTC
TRBV11-2,TRBJ2-7,NA,NA,CASSLMQASYEQYF,TGTGCCAGCAGCTTAATGCAGGCTTCCTACGAGCAGTACTTC
TRBV5-6,TRBJ2-3,NA,TRBD2,CASSSGLAGGLADTQYF,TGTGCCAGCAGCTCGGGACTAGCGGGAGGGCTAGCAGATACGCAGTATTTT
TRBV30,TRBJ2-1,NA,TRBD1,CAWRQGQGAVNEQFF,TGTGCCTGGAGGCAAGGACAGGGGGCGGTAAATGAGCAGTTCTTC
TRBV28,TRBJ2-5,few,TRBD2,CASSPNKHVAGGPETQYF,TGTGCCAGCAGTCCTAATAAACACGTAGCGGGAGGGCCGGAGACCCAGTACTTC
TRBV25-1,TRBJ1-3,NA,TRBD1,CASSESGTGGSSGNTIYF,TGTGCCAGCAGTGAATCTGGGACAGGCGGGTCGTCTGGAAACACCATATATTTT
TRBV30,TRBJ1-4,NA,NA,CACYATNEKLFF,TGTGCCTGTTATGCAACTAATGAAAAACTGTTTTTT
TRBV5-8,TRBJ2-3,NA,NA,CASSFSRTSTDTQYF,TGTGCCAGCAGCTTCAGTAGGACTAGCACAGATACGCAGTATTTT
TRBV7-9,TRBJ2-1,NA,NA,CASSLFVRTRPLPRDEQFF,TGTGCCAGCAGCTTATTCGTAAGGACTCGACCTCTTCCAAGGGATGAGCAGTTCTTC
TRBV25-1,TRBJ2-5,NA,TRBD2,CASSVSAREAPSETQYF,TGTGCCAGCAGTGTGTCTGCGCGGGAGGCTCCCTCGGAGACCCAGTACTTC
TRBV11-3,TRBJ2-1,NA,TRBD2,CASSSRTSGSNNEQFF,TGTGCCAGCAGCTCAAGGACTAGCGGGAGTAATAATGAGCAGTTCTTC
TRBV14,TRBJ2-1,once,TRBD2,CASSQVAGGNYNEQFF,TGTGCCAGCAGCCAAGTGGCGGGAGGGAACTACAATGAGCAGTTCTTC
TRBV12-5,TRBJ2-1,NA,TRBD2,CASGLPRTSGRYEQFF,TGTGCTAGTGGTTTGCCTCGGACTAGCGGGAGATATGAGCAGTTCTTC
TRBV7-2,TRBJ2-3,NA,TRBD2,CASSPGLAGSQLGTDTQYF,TGTGCCAGCAGCCCCGGACTAGCGGGTTCCCAACTGGGCACAGATACGCAGTATTTT
TRBV15,TRBJ2-1,NA,TRBD2,CATSRDQLGGRLSYNEQFF,TGTGCCACCAGCAGAGATCAATTAGGCGGGAGGCTTTCCTACAATGAGCAGTTCTTC
TRBV19,TRBJ2-1,NA,TRBD2,CASSIVPRLAGRYNEQFF,TGTGCCAGTAGTATAGTCCCCCGACTAGCGGGACGATACAATGAGCAGTTCTTC
TRBV2,TRBJ2-7,NA,TRBD2,CASSSAAGDEQYF,TGTGCCAGCAGTTCAGCGGCGGGGGACGAGCAGTACTTC
TRBV7-9,TRBJ2-6,once,TRBD1,CASSFTHGTGISGANVLTF,TGTGCCAGCAGCTTCACCCACGGGACAGGAATATCTGGGGCCAACGTCCTGACTTTC
TRBV27,TRBJ2-4,NA,TRBD2,CASRSQPYGTSGRAGENIQYF,TGTGCCAGCAGATCTCAGCCCTATGGGACTAGCGGGAGGGCTGGAGAAAACATTCAGTACTTC
TRBV6-6,TRBJ2-7,NA,NA,CASSYETTTYEQYF,TGTGCCAGCAGTTACGAGACTACAACCTACGAGCAGTACTTC
TRBV13,TRBJ2-7,NA,TRBD2,CASTPRGGAGGVHEQYF,TGTGCCAGCACCCCCCGCGGAGGGGCGGGAGGGGTGCACGAGCAGTACTTC
TRBV5-6,TRBJ2-6,NA,TRBD1,CASSGTDTFSGANVLTF,TGTGCCAGCAGTGGGACAGATACCTTCTCTGGGGCCAACGTCCTGACTTTC
TRBV4-2,TRBJ2-3,NA,TRBD2,CASSRGGREGTDTQYF,TGTGCCAGCAGCCGGGGAGGTCGGGAGGGCACAGATACGCAGTATTTT
TRBV6-5,TRBJ2-1,once,TRBD2,CASRSSGSPYNEQFF,TGTGCCAGCAGGTCCAGCGGGAGCCCCTACAATGAGCAGTTCTTC
TRBV13,TRBJ2-1,NA,NA,CASSLARWRATYNEQFF,TGTGCCAGCAGCTTAGCCCGCTGGCGGGCGACCTACAATGAGCAGTTCTTC
TRBV14,TRBJ2-3,NA,TRBD2,CASSPRTSGIPTDTQYF,TGTGCCAGCAGCCCAAGGACTAGCGGGATACCCACAGATACGCAGTATTTT
TRBV19,TRBJ2-1,NA,TRBD2,CASSITGGPSHNEQFF,TGTGCCAGTAGTATTACGGGAGGGCCCAGCCACAATGAGCAGTTCTTC
TRBV4-3,TRBJ1-2,NA,TRBD1,CASSLGTGKRGRDYGYTF,TGCGCCAGCAGCTTAGGGACAGGGAAAAGGGGCAGGGACTATGGCTACACCTTC
TRBV30,TRBJ1-2,NA,NA,CAWKRIANYGYTF,TGTGCCTGGAAACGAATAGCTAACTATGGCTACACCTTC
TRBV5-6,TRBJ2-2,NA,NA,CASSLSVANTGELFF,TGTGCCAGCAGCTTGTCTGTTGCGAACACCGGGGAGCTGTTTTTT
TRBV6-1,TRBJ2-2,NA,NA,CASSDRELFF,TGTGCCAGCAGTGACAGGGAGCTGTTTTTT
TRBV29-1,TRBJ2-1,few,NA,CSVSRDSLQFF,TGCAGCGTTTCCCGGGACTCGTTGCAGTTCTTC
TRBV14,TRBJ2-1,NA,NA,CASSQARLPKWNEQFF,TGTGCCAGCAGCCAAGCCCGACTCCCCAAGTGGAATGAGCAGTTCTTC